The 11 T cell receptor beta chains below come from one sample, sequenced in a study of T cells after yellow fever vaccination. TCRdb re-analysed the 5' RACE reads in MiXCR, keeping a single row per CDR3 protein. The sample carries 90,000 to 130,000 distinct CDR3 sequences, around 8% recorded once. Here the sequenced sample was CD8+ T cells sorted from PBMCs, taken 45 days after the yellow fever booster vaccination. The receptors shown here come from a young man who received the YFV17D yellow fever vaccine.

In this sample, this clonotype turned up a few times. The rearrangement uses TRBV7-2 and TRBJ2-7, with 7 nucleotides matching TRBD1. V shed 2 bases and J 4 bases; nucleotides not matched to a gene: 8. The germline V gene encodes CDR1 SGHTA and CDR2 FQGNSA. The CDR3 runs 15 residues. CDR3 DNA sequence: TGTGCCAGCAGCTTACAGTCGACAGGGTTATACGAGCAGTACTTC. Amino acids: CASSLQSTGLYEQYF.

V is TRBV13 and J is TRBJ2-2; D tentatively reads TRBD1 or TRBD2 (5 bases each). Germline V lookup: CDR1 PRHDT, CDR2 FYEKMQ (reference sequence). The V gene lost 3 bases and the J gene lost 0 bases, with 11 bases spanning the gap. This CDR3 has 16 residues. CDR3 nucleotides: TGTGCCAGCAGCTTGATGCAGGGACCGAACACCGGGGAGCTGTTTTTT. As protein: CASSLMQGPNTGELFF.

This clonotype was picked up many times. The chain uses TRBV7-2 and TRBJ2-5; 9 nucleotides line up with TRBD2. Germline lookup yields CDR1 SGHTA and CDR2 FQGNSA. The CDR3 spans 16 residues. The J segment lost 5 bases and the V segment lost 1 base, leaving 8 bases of the junction unmatched. CDR3 sequence reads: CASSLVAGDSVETQYF. Written as DNA, the CDR3 is TGTGCCAGCAGCTTAGTAGCGGGAGATAGTGTGGAGACCCAGTACTTC.

This clonotype was found many times. This chain connects TRBV29-1 to TRBJ2-7; D possibly uses TRBD1 or TRBD2 (5 bases each). V was pared by 6 bases and J by 0 bases, with 12 bases between. Per the germline V gene, CDR1 is SQVTM and CDR2 is ANQGSEA. This CDR3 is built from 13 residues. Written as DNA, the CDR3 is TGCAGCGTGGCAGGTGGGGGCTCCTACGAGCAGTACTTC. It translates to CSVAGGGSYEQYF.

This clonotype was observed at least ten times. The rearrangement joins TRBV7-9 to TRBJ2-1, with D possibly TRBD2 on 6 matching bases. Trimming took 2 bases from V and 0 from J, leaving 14 bases between them. Germline CDR1 SEHNR, CDR2 FQNEAQ (reference sequence). This CDR3 is 17 amino acids long. The CDR3 nucleotides read TGTGCCAGCAGCTTATATGGGACTGAGAGCTCCTACAATGAGCAGTTCTTC. Protein product: CASSLYGTESSYNEQFF.

The chain uses TRBV20-1 and TRBJ2-1, with D possibly being TRBD2 (5 bases). V was pared by 3 bases and J by 5 bases, with 20 bases between. This CDR3 is built from 16 residues. From germline, CDR1 is DFQATT and CDR2 SNEGSKA (reference sequence). DNA of the CDR3: TGCAGTGCTAGCGCGGACCTCGAGGGCCTAAACAATGAGCAGTTCTTC. This encodes CSASADLEGLNNEQFF.

V is TRBV7-8 and J is TRBJ2-5, with a weak D call TRBD2 (6 bases). The V gene lost 0 bases and the J gene lost 2 bases, with 16 bases spanning the gap. The germline CDR1 and CDR2 sequences are SGHVS and FQNEAQ. CDR3 size: 17 residues. The CDR3 protein is CASSLAESTGTQETQYF. The CDR3, as DNA: TGTGCCAGCAGCTTAGCGGAATCAACCGGGACTCAAGAGACCCAGTACTTC. Based on the CDR3 plus reference TRBV7-8 and TRBJ2-5, the full variable domain is GAGVSQSPRYKVAKRGQDVALRCDPISGHVSLFWYQQALGQGPEFLTYFQNEAQLDKSGLPSDRFFAERPEGSVSTLKIQRTQQEDSAVYLCASSLAESTGTQETQYFGPGTRLLVL.

In its sample, this clonotype was seen many times. The rearrangement uses TRBV15 and TRBJ2-1; TRBD1 matches 10 bases. Germline values: CDR1 LNHNV, CDR2 YYDKDF (reference sequence). The CDR3 spans 15 residues. The junction had 4 bases not matched to a gene; V was cut back by 5 bases and J by 3 bases. As DNA, the CDR3 is TGTGCCACCAGCCGGGACAGGGGTTTCTACAATGAGCAGTTCTTC. It encodes CATSRDRGFYNEQFF.

Many counts were recorded for this clonotype. The J gene is TRBJ1-5, the V gene TRBV7-9; the match to TRBD1 covers 8 bases. CDR1 is SEHNR and CDR2 is FQNEAQ in the germline V gene (reference sequence). The V gene end was trimmed by 1 base and the J gene end by 4 bases; junction bases not matched to a gene: 0. The CDR3 loop spans 14 amino acids. The CDR3 DNA reads as TGTGCCAGCAGCTTAGGGACAGGGAATCAGCCCCAGCATTTT. Protein product: CASSLGTGNQPQHF.

This clonotype appeared many times. This chain connects TRBV28 to TRBJ2-1, with TRBD2 identical over 15 bases. CDR1 and CDR2 (germline): MDHEN, SYDVKM. With V trimmed by 1 base and J by 8 bases, 3 bases remained unmatched. The CDR3 is 16 residues long. CDR3: CASSLFGTSGRYEQFF. The CDR3 DNA sequence: TGTGCCAGCAGTTTATTCGGGACTAGCGGGAGGTATGAGCAGTTCTTC. Full variable domain (remainder filled in from reference TRBV28 and TRBJ2-1): DVKVTQSSRYLVKRTGEKVFLECVQDMDHENMFWYRQDPGLGLRLIYFSYDVKMKEKGDIPEGYSVSREKKERFSLILESASTNQTSMYLCASSLFGTSGRYEQFFGPGTRLTVL.

In this sample, this clonotype turned up many times. The chain combines TRBV6-1 with TRBJ2-7, with 8 bases that match TRBD2. The CDR3 runs 14 residues. The germline V gene has CDR1 MNHNS and CDR2 SASEGT. Trimming removed 5 bases from V and 1 base from J; junction bases left unmatched: 4. CDR3 residues: CASSRTSLSYEQYF. Written as DNA, the CDR3 is TGTGCCAGCAGTCGGACTAGCTTATCCTACGAGCAGTACTTC.